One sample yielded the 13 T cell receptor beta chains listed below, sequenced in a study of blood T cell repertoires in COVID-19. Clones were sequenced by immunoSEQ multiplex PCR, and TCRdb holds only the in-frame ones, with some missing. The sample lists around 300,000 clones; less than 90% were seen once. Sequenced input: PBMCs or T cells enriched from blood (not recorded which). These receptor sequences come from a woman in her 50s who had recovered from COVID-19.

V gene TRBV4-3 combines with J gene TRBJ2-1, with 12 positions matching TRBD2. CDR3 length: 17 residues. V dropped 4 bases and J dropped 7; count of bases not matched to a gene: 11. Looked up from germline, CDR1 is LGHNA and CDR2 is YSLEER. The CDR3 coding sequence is TGCGCCAGCAGCCCAGGGGACCTAGCGGGAGGGTTTAATGAGCAGTTCTTC. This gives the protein CASSPGDLAGGFNEQFF.

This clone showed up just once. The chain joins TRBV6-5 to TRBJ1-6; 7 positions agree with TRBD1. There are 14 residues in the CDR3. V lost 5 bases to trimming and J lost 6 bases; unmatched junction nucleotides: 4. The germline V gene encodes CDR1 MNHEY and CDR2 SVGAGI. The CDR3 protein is CASSRGQINSPLHF. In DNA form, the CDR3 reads TGTGCCAGCAGTCGGGGACAGATTAATTCACCCCTCCACTTT.

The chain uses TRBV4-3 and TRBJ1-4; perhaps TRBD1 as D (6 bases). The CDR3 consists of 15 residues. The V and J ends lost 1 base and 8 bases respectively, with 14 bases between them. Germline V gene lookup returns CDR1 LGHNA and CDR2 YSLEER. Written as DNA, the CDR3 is TGCGCCAGCAGCCAAGTTCCCAGGGGTCGGGAAAAACTGTTTTTT. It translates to CASSQVPRGREKLFF.

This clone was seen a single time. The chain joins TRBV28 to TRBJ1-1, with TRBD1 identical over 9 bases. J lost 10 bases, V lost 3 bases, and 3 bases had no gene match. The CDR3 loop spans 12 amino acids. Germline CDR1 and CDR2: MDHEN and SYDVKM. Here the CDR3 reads CASSFLDRGAFF. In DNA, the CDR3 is TGTGCCAGCAGTTTTTTGGACAGGGGAGCTTTCTTT. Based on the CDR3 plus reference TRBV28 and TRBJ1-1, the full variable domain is DVKVTQSSRYLVKRTGEKVFLECVQDMDHENMFWYRQDPGLGLRLIYFSYDVKMKEKGDIPEGYSVSREKKERFSLILESASTNQTSMYLCASSFLDRGAFFGQGTRLTVV.

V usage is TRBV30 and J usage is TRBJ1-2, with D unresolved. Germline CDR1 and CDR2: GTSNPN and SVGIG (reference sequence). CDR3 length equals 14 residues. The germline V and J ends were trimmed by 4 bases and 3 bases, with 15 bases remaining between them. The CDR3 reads CAWKLRGYYYGYTF. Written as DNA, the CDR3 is TGTGCCTGGAAGCTTAGAGGGTATTACTATGGCTACACCTTC. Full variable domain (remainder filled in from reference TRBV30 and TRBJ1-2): SQTIHQWPATLVQPVGSPLSLECTVEGTSNPNLYWYRQAAGRGLQLLFYSVGIGQISSEVPQNLSASRPQDRQFILSSKKLLLSDSGFYLCAWKLRGYYYGYTFGSGTRLTVV.

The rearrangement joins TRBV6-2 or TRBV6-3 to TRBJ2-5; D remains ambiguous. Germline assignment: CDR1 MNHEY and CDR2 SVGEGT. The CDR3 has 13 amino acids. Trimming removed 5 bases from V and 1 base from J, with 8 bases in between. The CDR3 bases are TGTGCCAGCAGTCTGAGAACCCAAGAGACCCAGTACTTC. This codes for CASSLRTQETQYF.

The CDR3 sequence: CASSYRAGGPETQYF. The CDR3 DNA follows: TGTGCCAGCAGTTATAGGGCGGGAGGGCCGGAGACCCAGTACTTC. The rearrangement links TRBV6-6 to TRBJ2-5; 9 positions match TRBD2. Unmatched junction bases numbered 7, after V lost 3 bases and J lost 5 bases. The length of the CDR3 is 15 residues. Germline V gene data show CDR1 as MNHNY and CDR2 as SVGAGI (reference sequence).

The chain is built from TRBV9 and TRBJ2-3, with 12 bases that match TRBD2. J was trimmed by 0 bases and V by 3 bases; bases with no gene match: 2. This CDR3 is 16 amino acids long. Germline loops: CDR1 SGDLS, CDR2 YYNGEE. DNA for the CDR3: TGTGCCAGCAGCGCAGGACTAGCGGGAAGCACAGATACGCAGTATTTT. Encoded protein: CASSAGLAGSTDTQYF.

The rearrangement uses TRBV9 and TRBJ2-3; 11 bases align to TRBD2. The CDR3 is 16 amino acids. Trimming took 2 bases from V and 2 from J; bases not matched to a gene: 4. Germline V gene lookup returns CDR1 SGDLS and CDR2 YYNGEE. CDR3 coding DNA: TGTGCCAGCAGCGTGACTAGCGGGATGCTCACAGATACGCAGTATTTT. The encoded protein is CASSVTSGMLTDTQYF.

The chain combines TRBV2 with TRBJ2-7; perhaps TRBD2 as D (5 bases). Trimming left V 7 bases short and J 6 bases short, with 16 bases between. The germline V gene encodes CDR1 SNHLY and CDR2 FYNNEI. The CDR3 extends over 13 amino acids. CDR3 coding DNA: TGTGCCAGCATGAAGGACTTCGGTATCGAGCAGTACTTC. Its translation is CASMKDFGIEQYF.

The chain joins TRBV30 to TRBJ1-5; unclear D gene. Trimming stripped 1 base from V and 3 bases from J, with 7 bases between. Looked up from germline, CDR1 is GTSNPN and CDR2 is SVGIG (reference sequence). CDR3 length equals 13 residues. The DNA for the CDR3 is TGTGCCTGGAGTGGAGGTCCCAATCAGCCCCAGCATTTT. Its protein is CAWSGGPNQPQHF.

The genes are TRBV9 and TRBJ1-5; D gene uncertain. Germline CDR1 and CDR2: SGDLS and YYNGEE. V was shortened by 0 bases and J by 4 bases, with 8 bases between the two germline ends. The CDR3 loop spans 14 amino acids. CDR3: CASSVGNGNQPQHF. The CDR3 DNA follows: TGTGCCAGCAGCGTAGGGAACGGGAATCAGCCCCAGCATTTT.

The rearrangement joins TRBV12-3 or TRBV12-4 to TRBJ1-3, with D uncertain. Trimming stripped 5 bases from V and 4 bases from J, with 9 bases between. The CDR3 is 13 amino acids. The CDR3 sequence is CASSPPPGNTIYF. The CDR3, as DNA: TGTGCCAGCAGTCCCCCCCCGGGAAACACCATATATTTT.